This T cell receptor beta chain was captured by sequencing in a study of metastatic and nonmetastatic thyroid tumors. About the research overall: For malignant and benign thyroid patients, tumor or nodule tissue and blood were the sources whose repertoires were compared. Study results and limitations: Reports indicated that malignant thyroid tumors showed significantly higher TCR beta diversity than benign nodules did, in blood and tumor.

The CDR3 consists of 14 residues. V lost 0 bases and J 0 bases, leaving 4 bases between the germline ends. The germline V gene has CDR1 MNHEY and CDR2 SVGEGT. All patients were treatment-naive before thyroid surgery. Authors' data handling: It was from CDR3 differences across clinicopathological groups that a distant-metastasis classifier for papillary thyroid cancer was built. Using MiXCR, TCRdb re-called clones from the PCR reads. For this entry, the V and J calls and clone size follow TCRdb and not the study's own pipeline. The data show some 41,000 clones, roughly 14% seen once. This clone was seen only a few times. Its target is not known.

Sequenced input: blood. The chain uses TRBV6-2 or TRBV6-3 and TRBJ2-3; D remains unclear. The TCR originated in a female donor with papillary thyroid cancer or a benign thyroid nodule (not recorded which). Some clones in this sample may be carry-over from other donors' samples. The CDR3 protein is CASSYSTSTDTQYF. CDR3 DNA sequence: TGTGCCAGCAGTTACTCGACTAGCACAGATACGCAGTATTTT.